Each of the 15 T cell receptor beta chains below was sequenced from the same sample in a study of Tregs in tolerant kidney transplant recipients. Data came from immunoSEQ multiplex PCR; TCRdb stores just in-frame clones and leaves some out. This sample yields around 230,000 clones, of which about 86% are seen a single time; less than 0.75% belongs to the top ten. The specimen sequenced was CD4+ T cells from blood. The origin of the receptors is a human donor in good health.

The chain couples TRBV20-1 to TRBJ1-2; no firm D call. This CDR3 is 10 amino acids long. Looked up from germline, CDR1 is DFQATT and CDR2 is SNEGSKA (reference sequence). Trimming pared 7 bases from V and 4 bases from J, leaving 7 bases between. CDR3 nucleotide sequence: TGCAGTGAGTCAGGCTATGGCTACACCTTC. Protein product: CSESGYGYTF.

This clone was recorded once. The rearrangement uses TRBV9 and TRBJ2-7; 8 bases are a match to TRBD2. Per germline, CDR1 SGDLS and CDR2 YYNGEE. This CDR3 is built from 15 residues. The junction had 5 bases not matched to a gene; V was cut back by 3 bases and J by 0 bases. Written as DNA, the CDR3 is TGTGCCAGCAGCGGTAGCGGGACGATCTCCTACGAGCAGTACTTC. Its protein product is CASSGSGTISYEQYF.

The CDR3 nucleotides are TGTGCCAGCAGCCCCGGGGGAGCCCGCTACAATGAGCAGTTCTTC. As protein: CASSPGGARYNEQFF. The chain joins TRBV11-3 to TRBJ2-1, with D perhaps TRBD2 (6 bases). The ends were cut back, 5 bases at V and 3 bases at J, with 14 bases in the middle. The CDR3 runs 15 residues. Germline CDR1 SGHNT, CDR2 YENEEA.

This chain links TRBV7-2 with TRBJ1-1; 8 nucleotides match TRBD1. The CDR3 totals 15 residues. Germline V gene sequence: CDR1 SGHTA, CDR2 FQGNSA. The ends lost 1 base at V and 3 bases at J; junction bases unmatched: 4. Here the CDR3 DNA reads TGTGCCAGCAGCTTAGACTGGACAGGGCACACTGAAGCTTTCTTT. It specifies CASSLDWTGHTEAFF.

J is TRBJ2-2 and V is TRBV5-1; D tentatively reads TRBD1 or TRBD2 (6 bases each). The germline V and J ends were trimmed by 4 bases and 1 base, with 8 bases remaining between them. The CDR3 has 14 residues. The germline V gene encodes CDR1 SGHRS and CDR2 YFSETQ. The CDR3 DNA sequence: TGCGCCAGCAGCGCGGGACAGAACACCGGGGAGCTGTTTTTT. Its protein product is CASSAGQNTGELFF.

V is TRBV5-1 and J is TRBJ1-3; the D is unclear. The germline V gene has CDR1 SGHRS and CDR2 YFSETQ. The CDR3 covers 15 residues. V was trimmed by 0 bases and J by 0 bases, leaving 7 bases between them. The CDR3: CASSLDSISGNTIYF. The CDR3 region has the DNA TGCGCCAGCAGCTTGGATAGCATCTCTGGAAACACCATATATTTT.

This clone was observed a few times. The chain carries TRBV28 and TRBJ2-7; no definite D call. The germline V and J ends were trimmed by 8 bases and 3 bases, with 8 bases remaining between them. Germline V gene lookup returns CDR1 MDHEN and CDR2 SYDVKM. The CDR3 consists of 11 residues. The CDR3 nucleotides read TGTGCCAGCGGCGACCTCTACGAGCAGTACTTC. Protein sequence: CASGDLYEQYF. Complete variable domain (other parts from reference TRBV28 and TRBJ2-7): DVKVTQSSRYLVKRTGEKVFLECVQDMDHENMFWYRQDPGLGLRLIYFSYDVKMKEKGDIPEGYSVSREKKERFSLILESASTNQTSMYLCASGDLYEQYFGPGTRLTVT.

The rearrangement uses TRBV5-8 and TRBJ1-4, with a weak D call TRBD1 (5 bases). The germline V and J ends were trimmed by 0 bases and 8 bases, with 5 bases remaining between them. Germline CDR1 and CDR2: SGHTS and YDEGEE. The CDR3 loop spans 12 amino acids. This CDR3 is CASSLDREKLFF. CDR3 sequence (DNA): TGTGCCAGCAGCTTGGACAGGGAAAAACTGTTTTTT.

The V and J genes are TRBV19 and TRBJ2-1; tentative D call: TRBD1 (7 bases). CDR1 and CDR2 (germline): LNHDA, SQIVND (reference sequence). This CDR3 is built from 15 residues. V was pared by 10 bases and J by 4 bases, with 20 bases between. The CDR3 sequence: CATRGDREFYNEQFF. The CDR3 nucleotides read TGTGCCACCAGGGGGGACAGAGAGTTTTACAATGAGCAGTTCTTC.

The rearrangement uses TRBV5-8 and TRBJ2-7, with TRBD1 identical over 10 bases. Losses at the gene ends were 2 bases for V and 0 bases for J; bases not matched to a gene: 5. This CDR3 region has 16 residues. Germline loops: CDR1 SGHTS, CDR2 YDEGEE. In nucleotides, the CDR3 is TGTGCCAGCAGCTTCCGGGACAGGGGAACCTCCTACGAGCAGTACTTC. Amino acids: CASSFRDRGTSYEQYF.

The J gene is TRBJ2-4, the V gene TRBV13; 7 bases are a match to TRBD1. Germline CDR1 and CDR2: PRHDT and FYEKMQ (reference sequence). The CDR3 is 19 amino acids. V dropped 5 bases and J dropped 0; count of bases not matched to a gene: 16. The CDR3 loop is CASSLVRGSRRIAKNIQYF. For the CDR3, the DNA is TGTGCCAGCAGCCTGGTCAGGGGGAGCCGCCGTATAGCCAAAAACATTCAGTACTTC.

The V call is TRBV19, the J call TRBJ1-6; D unresolved. Between the trimmed V and J ends, which lost 6 bases and 3 bases, there was a span of 15 bases. From germline, CDR1 is LNHDA and CDR2 SQIVND (reference sequence). This CDR3 is 16 amino acids long. In DNA form, the CDR3 reads TGTGCCAGTAGGATCGGGGAGGACCTCTATAATTCACCCCTCCACTTT. As protein: CASRIGEDLYNSPLHF.

The CDR3 is CASSFLAGQLGNTIYF. CDR3 DNA: TGTGCCAGCAGCTTTTTGGCGGGACAGCTTGGAAACACCATATATTTT. The chain combines TRBV7-9 with TRBJ1-3; TRBD1 aligns across 7 bases. Unmatched junction bases numbered 8, after V lost 3 bases and J lost 3 bases. Germline values: CDR1 SEHNR, CDR2 FQNEAQ (reference sequence). This CDR3 region has 16 residues.

This rearrangement joins TRBV7-8 to TRBJ1-3, with 9 bases aligning to TRBD1. The length of the CDR3 is 14 residues. Germline CDR1 SGHVS, CDR2 FQNEAQ. The V and J ends lost 4 bases and 3 bases, in that order; junction bases with no gene match: 1. The CDR3 loop is CASSYRGLGNTIYF. CDR3 bases: TGTGCCAGCAGCTACAGGGGGCTTGGAAACACCATATATTTT. The full variable domain, rest sourced from reference TRBV7-8 and TRBJ1-3, is GAGVSQSPRYKVAKRGQDVALRCDPISGHVSLFWYQQALGQGPEFLTYFQNEAQLDKSGLPSDRFFAERPEGSVSTLKIQRTQQEDSAVYLCASSYRGLGNTIYFGEGSWLTVV.

A single count supports this clone. This rearrangement joins TRBV9 to TRBJ2-3; D may be TRBD1 (6 bases). Trimming took 0 bases from V and 2 from J, leaving 10 bases between them. The CDR3 has 15 amino acids. Germline loops: CDR1 SGDLS, CDR2 YYNGEE. The CDR3 here is CASSVGWGLTDTQYF. The CDR3 DNA reads TGTGCCAGCAGCGTAGGCTGGGGGCTCACAGATACGCAGTATTTT.